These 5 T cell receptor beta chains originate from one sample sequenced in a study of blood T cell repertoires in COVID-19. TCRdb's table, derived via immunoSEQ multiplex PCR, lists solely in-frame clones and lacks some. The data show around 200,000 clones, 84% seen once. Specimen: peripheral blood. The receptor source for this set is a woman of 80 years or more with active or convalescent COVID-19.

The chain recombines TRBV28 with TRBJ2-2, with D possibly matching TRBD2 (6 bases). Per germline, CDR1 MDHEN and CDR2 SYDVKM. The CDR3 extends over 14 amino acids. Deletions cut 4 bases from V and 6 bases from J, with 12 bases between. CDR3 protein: CASSWFAGSGELFF. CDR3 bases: TGTGCCAGCAGTTGGTTCGCGGGGTCCGGGGAGCTGTTTTTT.

DNA for the CDR3: TGTGCCAGCAGCCAAGAGACTGGAGATTCCGCCGGGGAGCTGTTTTTT. Encoded protein: CASSQETGDSAGELFF. The rearrangement links TRBV4-2 to TRBJ2-2; no definite D call. CDR1 is LGHNA and CDR2 is YNFKEQ in the germline V gene. The V and J ends lost 0 bases and 6 bases respectively, with 14 bases between them. The CDR3 sequence is 16 residues long.

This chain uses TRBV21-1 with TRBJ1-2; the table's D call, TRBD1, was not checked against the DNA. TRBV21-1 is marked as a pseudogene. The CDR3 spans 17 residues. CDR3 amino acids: CASSDRQGGSDYYGYTF. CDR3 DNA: TGTGCCAGCAGCGACCGACAGGGGGGATCCGATTACTATGGCTACACCTTC.

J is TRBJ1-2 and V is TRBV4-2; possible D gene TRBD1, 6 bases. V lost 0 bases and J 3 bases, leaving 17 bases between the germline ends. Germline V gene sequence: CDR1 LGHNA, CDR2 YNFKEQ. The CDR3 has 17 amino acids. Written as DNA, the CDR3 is TGTGCCAGCAGCCAAGACCCGAGTATGGCAGGGGACTATGGCTACACCTTC. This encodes CASSQDPSMAGDYGYTF.

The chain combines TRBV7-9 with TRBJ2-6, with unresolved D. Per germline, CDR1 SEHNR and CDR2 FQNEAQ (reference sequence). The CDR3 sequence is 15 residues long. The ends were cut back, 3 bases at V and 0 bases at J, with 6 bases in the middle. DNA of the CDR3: TGTGCCAGCAGCTTTCCTTTCTCTGGGGCCAACGTCCTGACTTTC. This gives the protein CASSFPFSGANVLTF. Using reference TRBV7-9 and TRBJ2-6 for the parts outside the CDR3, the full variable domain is DTGVSQNPRHKITKRGQNVTFRCDPISEHNRLYWYRQTLGQGPEFLTYFQNEAQLEKSRLLSDRFSAERPKGSFSTLEIQRTEQGDSAMYLCASSFPFSGANVLTFGAGSRLTVL.